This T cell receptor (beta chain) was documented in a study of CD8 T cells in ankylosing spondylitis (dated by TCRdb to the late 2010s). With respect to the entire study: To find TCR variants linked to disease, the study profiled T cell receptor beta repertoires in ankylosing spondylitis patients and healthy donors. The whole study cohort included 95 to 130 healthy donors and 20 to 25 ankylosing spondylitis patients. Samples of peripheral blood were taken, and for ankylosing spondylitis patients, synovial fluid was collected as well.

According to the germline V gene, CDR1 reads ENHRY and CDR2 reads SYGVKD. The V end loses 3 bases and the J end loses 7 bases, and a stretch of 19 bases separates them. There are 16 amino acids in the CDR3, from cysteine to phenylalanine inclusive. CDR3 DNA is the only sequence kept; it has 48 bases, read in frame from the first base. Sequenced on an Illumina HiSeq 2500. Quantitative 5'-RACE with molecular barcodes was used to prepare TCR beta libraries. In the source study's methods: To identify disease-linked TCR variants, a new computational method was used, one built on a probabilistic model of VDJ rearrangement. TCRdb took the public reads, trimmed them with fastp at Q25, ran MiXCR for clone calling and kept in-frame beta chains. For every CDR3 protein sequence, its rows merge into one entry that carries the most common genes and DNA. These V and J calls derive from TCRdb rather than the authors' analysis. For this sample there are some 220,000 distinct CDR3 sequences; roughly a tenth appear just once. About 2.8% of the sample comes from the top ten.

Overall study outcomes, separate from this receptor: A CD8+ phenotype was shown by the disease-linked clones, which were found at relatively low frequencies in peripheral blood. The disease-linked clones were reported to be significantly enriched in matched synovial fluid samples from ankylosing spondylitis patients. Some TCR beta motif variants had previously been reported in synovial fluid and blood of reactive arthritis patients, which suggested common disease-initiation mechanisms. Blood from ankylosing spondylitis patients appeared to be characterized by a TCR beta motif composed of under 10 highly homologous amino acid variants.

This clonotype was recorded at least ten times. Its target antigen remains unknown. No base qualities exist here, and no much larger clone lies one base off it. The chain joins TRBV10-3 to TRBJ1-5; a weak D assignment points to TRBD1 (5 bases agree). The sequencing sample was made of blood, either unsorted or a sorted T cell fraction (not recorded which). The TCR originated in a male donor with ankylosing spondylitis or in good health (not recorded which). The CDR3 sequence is CAISDPGAGGEQPQHF. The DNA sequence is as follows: TGTGCCATCAGTGACCCCGGAGCGGGAGGGGAACAGCCCCAGCATTTT.